This note documents a single T cell receptor beta chain sequence. Its target is unknown. The sample belongs to a study of T cell responses to AZD1222 COVID-19 vaccine. Study-wide points: Donors were chiefly white British, with a greater number of females, and clonal diversity was perhaps underestimated. Only a handful of AZD1222 recipients tested seropositive at baseline.

Produced via immunoSEQ multiplex PCR; TCRdb's table is partial and in-frame only. The table shows 95,000 to 100,000 clones, with approximately 90% occurring only once. CDR3 length equals 13 residues. V lost 10 bases and J lost 2, with 12 bases in between. The germline CDR1 and CDR2 sequences are MNHEY and SVGAGI. The sample consisted of peripheral blood, taken on day 0 of AZD1222 vaccination. The J gene is TRBJ1-3, the V gene TRBV6-5; D possibly corresponds to TRBD1 (5 bases). This TCR derives from an adult in good health. The DNA for the CDR3 is TGTGCCACCCAGGGTAACCCTGGAAACACCATATATTTT. Amino acid sequence: CATQGNPGNTIYF.